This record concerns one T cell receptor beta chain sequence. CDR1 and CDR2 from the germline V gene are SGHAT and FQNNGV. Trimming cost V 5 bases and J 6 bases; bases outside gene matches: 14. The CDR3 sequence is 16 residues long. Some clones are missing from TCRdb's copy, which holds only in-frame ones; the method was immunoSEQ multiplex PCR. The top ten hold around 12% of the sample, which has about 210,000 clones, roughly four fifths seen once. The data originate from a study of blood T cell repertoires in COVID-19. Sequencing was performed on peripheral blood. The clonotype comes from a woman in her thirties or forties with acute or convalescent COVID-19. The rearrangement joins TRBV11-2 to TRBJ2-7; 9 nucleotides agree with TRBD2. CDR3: CASSPAAPGLAAEQYF. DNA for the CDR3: TGTGCCAGCAGCCCCGCCGCCCCGGGACTAGCTGCCGAGCAGTACTTC.